This T cell receptor beta chain was observed in a study of shared clonotypes between healthy human individuals. Study overall: Serving as donors were a couple of women and a few men, whose ages spanned 18 to 49.

The V gene's germline CDR1 is KGHSH and CDR2 LQKENI. Trimming took 3 bases from V and 1 from J, leaving 11 bases between them. This CDR3 has 15 amino acids. For each subset, genomic DNA was distributed in equal portions over several immunoSEQ plates. Repertoires were generated with immunoSEQ multiplex PCR, while TCRdb's copy carries only in-frame clones and drops some. The sample has roughly 1,000,000 clones; approximately 78% are singletons. Recent vaccinations or acute infections were absent in the healthy HIV-negative adult donors. The chain carries TRBV18 and TRBJ2-3; D not certain. The source of this sequence is a man between 18 and 35 years old in good health. Some clones in this sample may be carry-over from other donors' samples. Sequenced input: memory CD4+ T cells from PBMCs. Subset denoted: CD45RA-negative fraction. The CDR3 DNA is TGTGCCAGCTCACCTGTCGGATCGCGCACAGATACGCAGTATTTT. Translation gives CASSPVGSRTDTQYF.